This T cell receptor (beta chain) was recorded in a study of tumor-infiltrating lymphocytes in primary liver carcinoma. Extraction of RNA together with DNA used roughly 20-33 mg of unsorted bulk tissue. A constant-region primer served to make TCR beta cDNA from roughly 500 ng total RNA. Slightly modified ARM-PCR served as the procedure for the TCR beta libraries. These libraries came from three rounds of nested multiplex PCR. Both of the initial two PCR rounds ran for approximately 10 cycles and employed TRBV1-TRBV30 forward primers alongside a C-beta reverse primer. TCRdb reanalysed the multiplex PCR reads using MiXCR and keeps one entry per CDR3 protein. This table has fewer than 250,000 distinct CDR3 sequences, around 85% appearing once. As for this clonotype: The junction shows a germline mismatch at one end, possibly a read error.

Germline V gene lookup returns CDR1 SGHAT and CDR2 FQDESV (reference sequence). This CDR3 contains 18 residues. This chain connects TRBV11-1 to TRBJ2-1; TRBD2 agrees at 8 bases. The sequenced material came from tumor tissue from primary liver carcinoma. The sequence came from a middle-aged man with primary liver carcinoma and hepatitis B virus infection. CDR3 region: CASNLYRSAGGSYNEQLF. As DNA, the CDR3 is TGTGCCAGCAACTTATACCGCTCCGCGGGAGGCTCCTACAATGAGCAGCTCTTC.